This entry lists 30 T cell receptor beta chains sequenced from one sample in a study of cytomegalovirus exposure and HLA in healthy donors. Researchers ran the PCR with 60 Vbeta and 13 Jbeta primers. Clones were sequenced by immunoSEQ multiplex PCR, and TCRdb holds only the in-frame ones, with some missing. The sample shows roughly 290,000 clones, over 70% of them seen only once. Sequenced material: PBMCs. The receptors shown here come from a girl aged 2 to 9 in good health and CMV-seronegative.

The rearrangement joins TRBV19 to TRBJ2-7; 8 nucleotides align to TRBD1. This CDR3 has 15 amino acids. CDR1 and CDR2 from the germline V gene are LNHDA and SQIVND (reference sequence). The V segment lost 5 bases and the J segment 3 bases; nucleotides outside the gene matches: 9. The CDR3 here is CASSAGTGDYYEQYF. The CDR3 DNA follows: TGTGCCAGTAGTGCAGGGACAGGAGATTACTACGAGCAGTACTTC.

The chain has TRBV4-1 and TRBJ2-7, with D tentatively TRBD2 (7 bases). V was clipped by 3 bases and J by 3 bases, with 15 bases between them. This CDR3 is 15 amino acids long. Germline loops: CDR1 MGHRA, CDR2 YSYEKL. The CDR3 DNA is TGCGCCAGCAGCCATGCTGGGGGAGGGGGCTACGAGCAGTACTTC. Its translation: CASSHAGGGGYEQYF.

Details on this clone: This sample also contains other DNA sequences that code for the same CDR3. This sequence joins TRBV9 and TRBJ1-1; D ambiguous. CDR1 and CDR2 (germline): SGDLS, YYNGEE. V was trimmed by 0 bases and J by 11 bases, leaving 11 bases between them. CDR3 size: 12 residues. The CDR3 loop reads CASSVVSGEAFF. The CDR3 DNA reads TGTGCCAGCAGCGTAGTGTCCGGTGAGGCTTTCTTT. Filled out from reference TRBV9 and TRBJ1-1, the complete variable domain reads DSGVTQTPKHLITATGQRVTLRCSPRSGDLSVYWYQQSLDQGLQFLIQYYNGEERAKGNILERFSAQQFPDLHSELNLSSLELGDSALYFCASSVVSGEAFFGQGTRLTVV.

The genes are TRBV9 and TRBJ2-5; 7 bases map to TRBD2. Germline V gene sequence: CDR1 SGDLS, CDR2 YYNGEE. The CDR3 has 15 residues. V trimming: 0 bases; J trimming: 1 base; junction bases outside the gene matches: 3. The CDR3 sequence is CASSVESGVQETQYF. In nucleotides, the CDR3 is TGTGCCAGCAGCGTAGAGAGCGGGGTCCAAGAGACCCAGTACTTC.

The CDR3 here is CAWTGTSGGVDTQYF. The DNA of the CDR3 is TGTGCCTGGACCGGGACTAGCGGGGGGGTAGATACGCAGTATTTT. The V call is TRBV30, the J call TRBJ2-3; 16 bases line up with TRBD2. CDR1 and CDR2 (germline): GTSNPN, SVGIG (reference sequence). The CDR3 contains 15 residues. J was trimmed by 5 bases and V by 4 bases; bases with no gene match: 3.

The V gene is TRBV10-2, the J gene TRBJ2-1; TRBD2 is a possible D gene (6 bases). The CDR3 is made up of 10 amino acids. The germline V and J ends were trimmed by 8 bases and 10 bases, with 9 bases remaining between them. Germline V gene data show CDR1 as WSHSY and CDR2 as SAAADI. The CDR3 loop reads CASGDSEQFF. For the CDR3, the DNA is TGCGCCAGCGGGGACTCCGAGCAGTTCTTC.

The J gene is TRBJ2-1, the V gene TRBV6-5, with D unresolved. V dropped 6 bases and J dropped 0 bases, with 12 bases sitting between them. CDR3 length: 15 amino acids. Germline lookup yields CDR1 MNHEY and CDR2 SVGAGI. The CDR3 DNA sequence: TGTGCCAGCAGGGTCGTACAGAGCTCCTACAATGAGCAGTTCTTC. As protein: CASRVVQSSYNEQFF.

The V and J genes are TRBV15 and TRBJ1-5, with D unclear. The ends were cut back, 4 bases at V and 6 bases at J, with 19 bases in the middle. CDR1 and CDR2 (germline): LNHNV, YYDKDF (reference sequence). The CDR3 sequence is 16 residues long. CDR3 protein: CATSIGQPGSGQPQHF. For the CDR3, the DNA is TGTGCCACCAGCATTGGGCAGCCTGGAAGCGGTCAGCCCCAGCATTTT.

The chain recombines TRBV11-2 with TRBJ1-2; D is possibly TRBD1 (5 bases). CDR3 size: 16 residues. Trimming pared 1 base from V and 4 bases from J, leaving 16 bases between. Germline V CDR1 and CDR2: SGHAT, FQNNGV. The CDR3 DNA is TGTGCCAGCAGCTTAGGGGGTGACGGGGGAAGCTATGGCTACACCTTC. The encoded protein is CASSLGGDGGSYGYTF.

For this clone: The germline gene is not matched at one end of the junction; a read error may be the cause. The chain couples TRBV7-9 to TRBJ1-2, with 8 bases fitting TRBD1. CDR1 SEHNR and CDR2 FQNEAQ come from the germline V gene (reference sequence). The CDR3 is 15 residues long. CDR3 sequence: CSSSSLSTGDYGYTF. Written as DNA, the CDR3 is TGTTCCAGCAGCTCCCTTTCGACAGGGGACTATGGCTACACCTTC.

This chain uses TRBV10-3 with TRBJ2-2; D possibly corresponds to TRBD2 (5 bases). The V gene's germline CDR1 is ENHRY and CDR2 SYGVKD. The CDR3 runs to 17 residues. Trimming left V 4 bases short and J 1 base short, with 16 bases between. CDR3 DNA: TGTGCCATCAGTGGATTTGGAGGCCTACTGAACACCGGGGAGCTGTTTTTT. The encoded protein is CAISGFGGLLNTGELFF.

Remarks on this clone: Additional DNA sequences in this sample encode the identical CDR3. The chain links TRBV6-5 to TRBJ2-7; D is perhaps TRBD1 (5 bases). The CDR3 contains 13 residues. Deletions cut 6 bases from V and 2 bases from J, with 11 bases between. Germline V gives CDR1 MNHEY, CDR2 SVGAGI. The CDR3 bases are TGTGCCAGCAGAAGGACACAAGCCTACGAGCAGTACTTC. Its translation is CASRRTQAYEQYF.

A remark on this clone: An end of the junction differs from the germline gene, which may be a read error. The same CDR3 arises from other DNA sequences in this sample as well. The rearrangement joins TRBV18 to TRBJ2-5, with D perhaps TRBD1 (6 bases). The germline V gene has CDR1 KGHSH and CDR2 LQKENI. This CDR3 comprises 13 residues. CDR3 in amino acids: CASSGAVRETQYF. The DNA of the CDR3 is TGCGCCAGCTCAGGGGCCGTGCGGGAGACCCAGTACTTC.

This rearrangement joins TRBV9 to TRBJ2-1, with D possibly TRBD2 on 6 matching bases. This CDR3 region has 11 residues. Trimming removed 5 bases at V and 7 bases at J, with 7 bases between. The germline V gene has CDR1 SGDLS and CDR2 YYNGEE. The CDR3, as DNA: TGTGCCAGCAGACGGGGGAATGAGCAGTTCTTC. This sequence encodes CASRRGNEQFF.

This clone has only a few counts. The V gene is TRBV28, the J gene TRBJ2-1; weak D call: TRBD1 (6 bases). Germline CDR1 and CDR2: MDHEN and SYDVKM. The V gene lost 5 bases and the J gene lost 4 bases, with 15 bases spanning the gap. The CDR3 length is 15 residues. CDR3 residues: CASSQGSGPYNEQFF. The DNA of the CDR3 is TGTGCCAGCAGTCAGGGGAGCGGACCTTACAATGAGCAGTTCTTC.

The rearrangement links TRBV7-3 to TRBJ2-1; 12 bases align to TRBD2. Germline V gives CDR1 SGHTA, CDR2 FQGTGA. V lost 4 bases, J lost 6 bases, and 16 bases stayed unmatched. CDR3 length: 19 residues. Here the CDR3 reads CASSSLGLAGRVYGNEQFF. CDR3 DNA: TGTGCCAGCAGCTCCCTCGGACTAGCGGGAAGGGTTTACGGCAATGAGCAGTTCTTC.

This chain joins TRBV19 and TRBJ1-5; 9 bases are shared with TRBD1. CDR3 size: 14 residues. V gave up 5 bases and J gave up 6 bases; unmatched junction bases: 5. Germline CDR1 and CDR2: LNHDA and SQIVND (reference sequence). CDR3 sequence: CASSHRGQLQPQHF. The CDR3 DNA reads as TGTGCCAGTAGTCACAGGGGGCAGCTTCAGCCCCAGCATTTT.

The chain carries TRBV2 and TRBJ2-1; D not resolved. Germline loops: CDR1 SNHLY, CDR2 FYNNEI. The CDR3 has 11 residues. Trimming took off 7 bases at V and 8 bases at J, with 9 bases between the two ends. The CDR3 loop reads CASTVLDEQFF. The DNA for the CDR3 is TGTGCCAGCACCGTTCTCGATGAGCAGTTCTTC.

The rearrangement links TRBV7-9 to TRBJ1-5; 8 bases align to TRBD1. The V and J ends lost 5 bases and 1 base, in that order; junction bases with no gene match: 4. Germline CDR1 and CDR2: SEHNR and FQNEAQ (reference sequence). The CDR3 is made up of 15 amino acids. CDR3 region: CASSRGTGSNQPQHF. Written as DNA, the CDR3 is TGTGCCAGCAGCCGAGGGACAGGAAGCAATCAGCCCCAGCATTTT.

This clone was counted only a few times. V gene TRBV21-1 combines with J gene TRBJ2-7; TRBD1 is the table's D call, not checked against the DNA. TRBV21-1 is recorded as a pseudogene. The CDR3 extends over 15 amino acids. The CDR3 DNA is TGTGCCAGCAGCAAATACAGCAGAAGCTCCTACGAGCAGTACTTC. Translating gives CASSKYSRSSYEQYF.

The chain carries TRBV2 and TRBJ1-2; the D gene is possibly TRBD1 (5 bases). Germline CDR1 reads SNHLY; CDR2 reads FYNNEI. The CDR3 totals 15 residues. Trimming left V 3 bases short and J 8 bases short, with 19 bases between. The DNA for the CDR3 is TGTGCCAGCAGTGAGGGGGGGTCGTCGAGGGGCGGCTACACCTTC. As protein: CASSEGGSSRGGYTF.

This chain joins TRBV5-1 and TRBJ2-5; 8 bases agree with TRBD1. CDR3 length: 14 amino acids. Germline V gene data show CDR1 as SGHRS and CDR2 as YFSETQ. Trimming cost V 10 bases and J 1 base; bases outside gene matches: 9. The CDR3 DNA follows: TGCGCCTCCCGGACAGGGTATACCCAAGAGACCCAGTACTTC. Its translation: CASRTGYTQETQYF.

The chain recombines TRBV28 with TRBJ1-5; 9 bases match TRBD1. This CDR3 spans 16 amino acids. Trimming at V came to 7 bases and at J to 6 bases, leaving 13 bases not matched to a gene. The germline V gene encodes CDR1 MDHEN and CDR2 SYDVKM. The CDR3 protein is CASTPMGQGGGQPQHF. CDR3 nucleotide sequence: TGTGCCAGCACACCTATGGGACAGGGCGGTGGTCAGCCCCAGCATTTT.

V gene TRBV7-8 combines with J gene TRBJ1-6; D call uncertain. Germline V gene lookup returns CDR1 SGHVS and CDR2 FQNEAQ. The CDR3 runs 16 residues. V shed 3 bases and J shed 1 base, with 10 bases lying between them. The CDR3 DNA is TGTGCCAGCAGCTTTCGTCGAGAGTCCTATAATTCACCCCTCCACTTT. Translation: CASSFRRESYNSPLHF.

The rearrangement links TRBV28 to TRBJ1-1, with D hard to call. The CDR3 runs 15 residues. The V end lost 3 bases, the J end lost 1 base, and 12 bases lay between the germline ends. From germline, CDR1 is MDHEN and CDR2 SYDVKM. The CDR3 bases are TGTGCCAGCAGTTTTTTCCGGGCGGGGAACACTGAAGCTTTCTTT. This sequence encodes CASSFFRAGNTEAFF.

The chain joins TRBV28 to TRBJ2-7, with 8 bases matching TRBD1. CDR3 size: 16 residues. CDR1 and CDR2 (germline): MDHEN, SYDVKM. With V trimmed by 1 base and J by 4 bases, 9 bases remained unmatched. CDR3 sequence reads: CASSLSIGQGRYEQYF. The DNA for the CDR3 is TGTGCCAGCAGTTTATCCATTGGACAGGGACGGTACGAGCAGTACTTC.

V and J are TRBV7-9 and TRBJ1-2, with 8 bases aligning to TRBD1. Per germline, CDR1 SEHNR and CDR2 FQNEAQ (reference sequence). This CDR3 region has 14 residues. After removal of 5 bases from V and 8 bases from J, the junction contained 10 bases not matched to a gene. The DNA of the CDR3 is TGTGCCAGCAGCCAGGGGGCAGCCCTGAGGGGCTACACCTTC. It encodes CASSQGAALRGYTF.

The rearrangement uses TRBV7-2 and TRBJ1-5, with 7 bases fitting TRBD1. The J segment lost 6 bases and the V segment lost 1 base, leaving 3 bases of the junction unmatched. The CDR3 spans 14 residues. CDR1 SGHTA and CDR2 FQGNSA come from the germline V gene. CDR3 nucleotides: TGTGCCAGCAGCTTAGGCTCAGGGGGTCAGCCCCAGCATTTT. This sequence encodes CASSLGSGGQPQHF.

V gene TRBV19 combines with J gene TRBJ2-5, with TRBD2 as a possible D gene (6 bases). The CDR3 has 13 amino acids. Germline V gene lookup returns CDR1 LNHDA and CDR2 SQIVND (reference sequence). V gave up 5 bases and J gave up 9 bases, with 16 bases separating them. The chain's CDR3 is CASSQRPGGAQYF. In DNA, the CDR3 is TGTGCCAGTAGTCAAAGACCCGGCGGGGCCCAGTACTTC.

For the CDR3, the DNA is TGCGCCAGCAGCTTGGGGCCCGGGGTCCCAACTAATGAAAAACTGTTTTTT. This sequence encodes CASSLGPGVPTNEKLFF. The chain links TRBV5-1 to TRBJ1-4, with no clear D. Germline V gene lookup returns CDR1 SGHRS and CDR2 YFSETQ. V was cut by 0 bases and J by 0 bases, with 12 bases left in between. CDR3 length: 17 amino acids.